The 10 T cell receptor beta chains listed next were all sequenced from one sample in a study of shared clonotypes between healthy human individuals. Sequencing was performed with immunoSEQ multiplex PCR; in TCRdb, only in-frame clones are kept and a portion is missing. The data hold about 2.1 million clones, with roughly 91% observed a single time. Naive CD8 cells lacked CD45RO, underwent positive selection for CCR7 and left out terminally differentiated effector memory CD45RA+ cells. The material sequenced was naive CD8+ T cells from PBMCs. The source of these receptors is a man between 18 and 29 years old in good health. Some clones in this sample may be carry-over from other donors' samples.

The J gene is TRBJ2-1, the V gene TRBV19; D unclear. Per the germline V gene, CDR1 is LNHDA and CDR2 is SQIVND (reference sequence). V gave up 2 bases and J gave up 10 bases, with 12 bases separating them. This CDR3 has 13 amino acids. CDR3 sequence reads: CASSIIDRREQFF. CDR3 bases: TGTGCCAGTAGTATAATTGACCGGCGCGAGCAGTTCTTC.

The sample holds one count of this clone. J is TRBJ2-7 and V is TRBV28; TRBD1 matches 8 bases. Germline loops: CDR1 MDHEN, CDR2 SYDVKM. The V and J ends lost 0 bases and 2 bases, in that order; junction bases with no gene match: 6. The CDR3 covers 16 residues. CDR3 bases: TGTGCCAGCAGTTTATGGCCCGGGACAGGAACCTACGAGCAGTACTTC. Protein: CASSLWPGTGTYEQYF.

The chain links TRBV29-1 to TRBJ1-1; 9 bases match TRBD1. CDR3 length equals 12 residues. Trimming cost V 7 bases and J 5 bases; bases outside gene matches: 5. Germline loops: CDR1 SQVTM, CDR2 ANQGSEA. The CDR3 region is CSGGQGRTEAFF. CDR3 nucleotide sequence: TGCAGCGGCGGACAGGGGAGGACTGAAGCTTTCTTT. Full variable domain (outside the CDR3, taken from reference TRBV29-1 and TRBJ1-1): SAVISQKPSRDICQRGTSLTIQCQVDSQVTMMFWYRQQPGQSLTLIATANQGSEATYESGFVIDKFPISRPNLTFSTLTVSNMSPEDSSIYLCSGGQGRTEAFFGQGTRLTVV.

This chain uses TRBV6-1 with TRBJ2-7; possibly TRBD1 for D (6 bases). Germline V gene lookup returns CDR1 MNHNS and CDR2 SASEGT. Deletions cut 4 bases from V and 4 bases from J, with 14 bases between. The CDR3 runs 14 residues. The CDR3 loop reads CASSGQEGRYEQYF. The CDR3 DNA follows: TGTGCCAGCAGTGGACAGGAAGGGAGATACGAGCAGTACTTC.

The V and J genes are TRBV13 and TRBJ1-2, with D possibly TRBD1 on 5 matching bases. The CDR3 has 15 residues. The V end lost 5 bases, the J end lost 2 bases, and 15 bases lay between the germline ends. CDR1 and CDR2 (germline): PRHDT, FYEKMQ (reference sequence). The CDR3 reads CASSHTGTFNYGYTF. The CDR3 coding sequence is TGTGCCAGCAGCCATACCGGGACTTTCAACTATGGCTACACCTTC.

The chain combines TRBV2 with TRBJ2-3; TRBD1 matches 9 bases. With 6 bases clipped from V and 0 bases from J, the junction kept 4 bases outside the gene matches. This CDR3 comprises 15 residues. Germline V gives CDR1 SNHLY, CDR2 FYNNEI. The CDR3 protein is CASRGGTGSTDTQYF. In DNA, the CDR3 is TGTGCCAGCAGAGGGGGGACAGGGAGCACAGATACGCAGTATTTT.

The V gene is TRBV4-3, the J gene TRBJ2-3; D remains unclear. CDR1 and CDR2 (germline): LGHNA, YSLEER. V lost 4 bases, J lost 1 base, and 9 bases lay in between. The CDR3 extends over 14 amino acids. CDR3 loop: CASSRISGTDTQYF. In nucleotides, the CDR3 is TGCGCCAGCAGCCGTATAAGCGGCACAGATACGCAGTATTTT.

CDR3 protein: CASSSTQGSNEQFF. DNA of the CDR3: TGTGCCAGCAGCTCGACACAGGGATCCAATGAGCAGTTCTTC. The J gene is TRBJ2-1, the V gene TRBV7-6; D perhaps matches TRBD1 (6 bases). The germline gives CDR1 SGHVS, CDR2 FNYEAQ. Deletions cut 4 bases from V and 6 bases from J, with 13 bases between. The CDR3 sequence is 14 residues long. The whole variable domain, filled in from reference TRBV7-6 and TRBJ2-1, reads GAGVSQSPRYKVTKRGQDVALRCDPISGHVSLYWYRQALGQGPEFLTYFNYEAQQDKSGLPNDRFSAERPEGSISTLTIQRTEQRDSAMYRCASSSTQGSNEQFFGPGTRLTVL.

The chain couples TRBV5-1 to TRBJ2-1, with D unresolved. Germline CDR1 SGHRS, CDR2 YFSETQ. The CDR3 runs 14 residues. V was pared by 3 bases and J by 7 bases, with 14 bases between. The CDR3 spells CASSSWTEQNEQFF. DNA for the CDR3: TGCGCCAGCAGCTCGTGGACGGAGCAAAATGAGCAGTTCTTC.

This chain uses TRBV6-5 with TRBJ2-6, with no clear D. V was shortened by 11 bases and J by 1 base, with 6 bases between the two germline ends. Germline V gene sequence: CDR1 MNHEY, CDR2 SVGAGI. This CDR3 has 12 residues. The CDR3, as DNA: TGTGCCGCCCGGTCTGGGGCCAACGTCCTGACTTTC. Translation gives CAARSGANVLTF.